These 32 T cell receptor beta chains were all obtained from the same sample, sequenced in a study of cytomegalovirus exposure and HLA in healthy donors. PCR employed 60 Vbeta and 13 Jbeta primers. TCRdb's table, derived via immunoSEQ multiplex PCR, lists solely in-frame clones and lacks some. Of more than 95,000 clones in the sample, roughly a tenth were seen once. Sequences were obtained from PBMCs. Receptors originate from a woman between 18 and 29 years old in good health and CMV-seropositive.

The table lists this clone with many counts. The V gene is TRBV6-5, the J gene TRBJ1-1; D is undetermined. Germline V gene data show CDR1 as MNHEY and CDR2 as SVGAGI. This CDR3 has 13 amino acids. Trimming removed 5 bases from V and 4 bases from J, with 11 bases in between. The CDR3, as DNA: TGTGCCAGCAGTAGAGGGTTTAGCACTGAAGCTTTCTTT. It is translated as CASSRGFSTEAFF.

The gene calls are TRBV4-1 and TRBJ2-1, with D uncertain. Deletions cut 3 bases from V and 10 bases from J, with 4 bases between. This CDR3 comprises 10 residues. The germline CDR1 and CDR2 sequences are MGHRA and YSYEKL. The CDR3: CASSHGEQFF. The CDR3 bases are TGCGCCAGCAGCCACGGGGAGCAGTTCTTC.

The V and J genes are TRBV5-1 and TRBJ2-2; no firm D call. The germline V gene encodes CDR1 SGHRS and CDR2 YFSETQ. The CDR3 runs to 14 residues. Trimming removed 1 base from V and 1 base from J, with 5 bases in between. CDR3 DNA sequence: TGCGCCAGCAGCTTGTACAGGAACACCGGGGAGCTGTTTTTT. It specifies CASSLYRNTGELFF.

The chain carries TRBV5-1 and TRBJ1-1; 7 bases line up with TRBD1. Germline assignment: CDR1 SGHRS and CDR2 YFSETQ. V lost 4 bases to trimming and J lost 1 base; unmatched junction nucleotides: 4. The CDR3 loop spans 14 amino acids. CDR3: CASSVGQQNTEAFF. The DNA of the CDR3 is TGCGCCAGCAGCGTGGGACAGCAGAACACTGAAGCTTTCTTT. Variable domain in full (rest from reference TRBV5-1 and TRBJ1-1): KAGVTQTPRYLIKTRGQQVTLSCSPISGHRSVSWYQQTPGQGLQFLFEYFSETQRNKGNFPGRFSGRQFSNSRSEMNVSTLELGDSALYLCASSVGQQNTEAFFGQGTRLTVV.

This chain uses TRBV28 with TRBJ2-6; 7 bases map to TRBD1. V lost 3 bases, J lost 2 bases, and 1 base stayed unmatched. Germline V gives CDR1 MDHEN, CDR2 SYDVKM. The CDR3 is 15 amino acids. The CDR3 region is CASSFTGAGANVLTF. CDR3 nucleotides: TGTGCCAGCAGTTTCACAGGGGCTGGGGCCAACGTCCTGACTTTC.

This clone was seen a handful of times. The V call is TRBV7-6, the J call TRBJ2-7; the D gene is possibly TRBD1 (6 bases). Trimming cost V 5 bases and J 4 bases, with 21 bases left between them. The germline gives CDR1 SGHVS, CDR2 FNYEAQ. The CDR3 is 16 amino acids. The CDR3 is CASSHSLGPGVYEQYF. CDR3 in DNA: TGTGCCAGCAGCCACAGTCTCGGGCCAGGGGTTTACGAGCAGTACTTC.

The chain recombines TRBV5-6 with TRBJ1-5, with D unresolved. Germline lookup yields CDR1 SGHDT and CDR2 YYEEEE. V was clipped by 3 bases and J by 1 base, with 11 bases between them. The CDR3 runs 15 residues. CDR3 protein: CASSWTGGSNQPQHF. The CDR3 DNA follows: TGTGCCAGCAGCTGGACGGGCGGGAGCAATCAGCCCCAGCATTTT.

This clone was observed a handful of times. The chain combines TRBV6-5 with TRBJ2-7; TRBD1 might be the D (6 bases). This CDR3 region has 16 residues. The germline V and J ends were trimmed by 0 bases and 1 base, with 13 bases remaining between them. Germline V gives CDR1 MNHEY, CDR2 SVGAGI. The CDR3, as DNA: TGTGCCAGCAGTTACTCTAAAGGGGGTACGTCCTACGAGCAGTACTTC. It specifies CASSYSKGGTSYEQYF.

The rearrangement joins TRBV27 to TRBJ1-2, with D unclear. Looked up from germline, CDR1 is MNHEY and CDR2 is SMNVEV (reference sequence). The CDR3 is 13 amino acids. With 4 bases removed from V and 0 bases from J, the gap between germline ends came to 6 bases. The CDR3 loop reads CASSSTPNYGYTF. DNA of the CDR3: TGTGCCAGCAGTTCGACACCTAACTATGGCTACACCTTC.

This chain links TRBV2 with TRBJ2-2; D unclear. Deletions cut 7 bases from V and 5 bases from J, with 5 bases between. CDR3 size: 11 residues. Germline-derived CDR1 and CDR2 are SNHLY and FYNNEI. The CDR3 coding sequence is TGTGCCAGCACGGTTACCGGGGAGCTGTTTTTT. This sequence encodes CASTVTGELFF.

This clone was observed a few times. The J gene is TRBJ2-1, the V gene TRBV6-5, with D maybe TRBD2 (6 bases). V was trimmed by 6 bases and J by 7 bases, leaving 16 bases between them. This CDR3 has 14 residues. The germline V gene encodes CDR1 MNHEY and CDR2 SVGAGI. The CDR3 here is CASRPGLRLNEQFF. CDR3 sequence (DNA): TGTGCCAGCAGACCCGGACTAAGGCTAAATGAGCAGTTCTTC.

The chain is built from TRBV30 and TRBJ2-7; TRBD1 is a possible D gene (6 bases). Germline CDR1 is GTSNPN and CDR2 is SVGIG (reference sequence). V lost 1 base and J lost 0, with 7 bases in between. There are 13 residues in the CDR3. The CDR3 DNA reads TGTGCCTGGAGTGGGACAGCCTCCTACGAGCAGTACTTC. It specifies CAWSGTASYEQYF.

This clone was seen only a few times. This chain joins TRBV7-2 and TRBJ1-5, with 9 nucleotides matching TRBD1. Unmatched junction bases numbered 6, after V lost 5 bases and J lost 4 bases. Germline CDR1 reads SGHTA; CDR2 reads FQGNSA. CDR3 length: 15 amino acids. The CDR3 spells CASSPRTGDNQPQHF. CDR3 nucleotide sequence: TGTGCCAGCAGCCCTCGGACAGGGGATAATCAGCCCCAGCATTTT.

This clone was recorded a few times. This rearrangement joins TRBV4-1 to TRBJ2-7, with a tentative D call TRBD2 (5 bases). This CDR3 comprises 15 residues. Germline CDR1 reads MGHRA; CDR2 reads YSYEKL. Trimming took off 2 bases at V and 5 bases at J, with 16 bases between the two ends. The CDR3 is CASSQNEGTIHEQYF. Here the CDR3 DNA reads TGCGCCAGCAGCCAAAATGAGGGAACGATCCACGAGCAGTACTTC.

V and J are TRBV11-1 and TRBJ2-1; TRBD2 matches at 10 bases. The J segment lost 0 bases and the V segment lost 1 base, leaving 3 bases of the junction unmatched. The CDR3 has 17 amino acids. Germline loops: CDR1 SGHAT, CDR2 FQDESV (reference sequence). CDR3 coding DNA: TGTGCCAGCAGCTTAGAGTCTAGCGGGAGCTCCTACAATGAGCAGTTCTTC. It yields the protein CASSLESSGSSYNEQFF.

The sample holds a few counts of this clone. CDR3 sequence reads: CASREGIHANTGELFF. In DNA, the CDR3 is TGTGCCAGCAGGGAGGGCATCCACGCGAACACCGGGGAGCTGTTTTTT. The V gene is TRBV6-4, the J gene TRBJ2-2; D perhaps matches TRBD2 (6 bases). From germline, CDR1 is MRHNA and CDR2 SNTAGT. Trimming left V 6 bases short and J 0 bases short, with 14 bases between. The CDR3 extends over 16 amino acids.

In regard to this clone: At one end the junction does not follow the germline gene, possibly because of a read error. V gene TRBV5-6 combines with J gene TRBJ2-5; TRBD1 is a possible D gene (6 bases). This CDR3 comprises 12 residues. Germline V gene sequence: CDR1 SGHDT, CDR2 YYEEEE. In nucleotides, the CDR3 is TGTGCCAGCAGCTTGGGGGGGCCAGCGTCGGACTTC. The encoded protein is CASSLGGPASDF.

The CDR3 here is CASRAQVWDSPLHF. The DNA for the CDR3 is TGTGCCAGCAGGGCTCAGGTGTGGGATTCACCCCTCCACTTT. The V call is TRBV6-5, the J call TRBJ1-6; unclear D gene. Germline CDR1 is MNHEY and CDR2 is SVGAGI. CDR3 length equals 14 residues. Trimming removed 6 bases from V and 8 bases from J, with 14 bases in between.

This clone was counted between two and nine times. V gene TRBV4-1 combines with J gene TRBJ2-5, with D possibly being TRBD1 (5 bases). V dropped 4 bases and J dropped 5 bases, with 14 bases sitting between them. This CDR3 contains 14 residues. CDR1 and CDR2 (germline): MGHRA, YSYEKL. DNA for the CDR3: TGCGCCAGCAGCCCCGGCAGGGCAACGGAGACCCAGTACTTC. Protein product: CASSPGRATETQYF.

V and J are TRBV5-1 and TRBJ1-2, with a possible D match to TRBD1 (6 bases). The germline gives CDR1 SGHRS, CDR2 YFSETQ. The V and J ends lost 0 bases and 7 bases respectively, with 16 bases between them. This CDR3 has 15 residues. The CDR3 region has the DNA TGCGCCAGCAGCTTGGAGGGCCAGGGGCGGAGTGGCTACACCTTC. It yields the protein CASSLEGQGRSGYTF.

This clone showed up many times. This chain links TRBV6-1 with TRBJ1-2; TRBD1 matches at 8 bases. V shed 6 bases, J shed 4 bases, and the junction held 4 bases outside the gene matches. CDR1 and CDR2 (germline): MNHNS, SASEGT. CDR3 length: 13 residues. The CDR3 sequence: CASRLTGGYGYTF. The CDR3 DNA reads as TGTGCCAGCAGGTTAACAGGGGGCTATGGCTACACCTTC.

The rearrangement uses TRBV14 and TRBJ2-1, with TRBD2 matching over 8 bases. Germline trimming cut 1 base from V and 0 bases from J; bases unmatched to any gene: 11. Germline CDR1 SGHDN, CDR2 FVKESK. CDR3 length equals 19 residues. The CDR3 region is CASSQGGASGLSSYNEQFF. The CDR3 DNA sequence: TGTGCCAGCAGCCAAGGTGGAGCTAGCGGGCTTAGCTCCTACAATGAGCAGTTCTTC.

This clone occurred a few times. The rearrangement links TRBV30 to TRBJ2-7, with 7 bases aligning to TRBD2. This CDR3 comprises 12 residues. The junction had 5 bases not matched to a gene; V was cut back by 1 base and J by 8 bases. CDR1 and CDR2 (germline): GTSNPN, SVGIG (reference sequence). The CDR3 loop reads CAWSAGGRKQYF. The CDR3, as DNA: TGTGCCTGGAGTGCGGGGGGACGTAAGCAGTACTTC.

A few counts support this clone. V is TRBV7-9 and J is TRBJ2-7, with 8 positions matching TRBD2. Per the germline V gene, CDR1 is SEHNR and CDR2 is FQNEAQ (reference sequence). The CDR3 is 13 amino acids. J was trimmed by 3 bases and V by 8 bases; bases with no gene match: 6. CDR3 DNA: TGTGCCAGCCAAGATAGCGGGAACTACGAGCAGTACTTC. This encodes CASQDSGNYEQYF. Complete variable domain (other parts from reference TRBV7-9 and TRBJ2-7): DTGVSQNPRHKITKRGQNVTFRCDPISEHNRLYWYRQTLGQGPEFLTYFQNEAQLEKSRLLSDRFSAERPKGSFSTLEIQRTEQGDSAMYLCASQDSGNYEQYFGPGTRLTVT.

This clone was counted a few times. V gene TRBV14 combines with J gene TRBJ1-1; 9 bases agree with TRBD1. V lost 3 bases and J lost 12; bases outside the gene matches: 11. The germline V gene has CDR1 SGHDN and CDR2 FVKESK. The CDR3 sequence is 14 residues long. CDR3 amino acids: CASSHEGQGRGSFF. CDR3 sequence (DNA): TGTGCCAGCAGCCACGAAGGACAGGGGAGGGGTTCTTTCTTT.

A few counts support this clone. One junction end disagrees with the germline gene, perhaps due to a read error. The genes are TRBV7-8 and TRBJ1-1; 8 bases map to TRBD1. The germline CDR1 and CDR2 sequences are SGHVS and FQNEAQ. The CDR3 is made up of 13 amino acids. CDR3 nucleotide sequence: TGTGCCAGCACCTTAACAGGGGGGACTGAAGCTTTCTTT. Its translation is CASTLTGGTEAFF. The full variable domain, with the rest looked up from reference TRBV7-8 and TRBJ1-1, is GAGVSQSPRYKVAKRGQDVALRCDPISGHVSLFWYQQALGQGPEFLTYFQNEAQLDKSGLPSDRFFAERPEGSVSTLKIQRTQQEDSAVYLCASTLTGGTEAFFGQGTRLTVV.

This chain links TRBV6-4 with TRBJ1-1; D is unclear. V shed 6 bases and J shed 1 base, with 9 bases lying between them. The germline CDR1 and CDR2 sequences are MRHNA and SNTAGT. CDR3 length: 13 residues. The CDR3 loop is CASRSTANTEAFF. CDR3 DNA: TGTGCCAGCAGATCTACAGCGAACACTGAAGCTTTCTTT.

This chain links TRBV14 with TRBJ1-2; no definite D call. CDR1 and CDR2 from the germline V gene are SGHDN and FVKESK. V lost 4 bases to trimming and J lost 2 bases, with 14 bases between them. The CDR3 covers 15 residues. CDR3 DNA: TGTGCCAGCAGCCTAGGAGTGGAGGAGAACTATGGCTACACCTTC. Translating it yields CASSLGVEENYGYTF.

This clone was seen only a few times. This chain joins TRBV21-1 and TRBJ1-2; the table gives TRBD1 as D, unverified against the DNA. TRBV21-1 has pseudogene status. This CDR3 is 18 amino acids long. CDR3 sequence reads: CASSKGPQEKAPNYGYTF. The CDR3 nucleotides are TGTGCCAGCAGCAAGGGGCCTCAGGAAAAGGCCCCAAACTATGGCTACACCTTC.

The V and J genes are TRBV6-1 and TRBJ1-1; D is perhaps TRBD1 (6 bases). Germline lookup yields CDR1 MNHNS and CDR2 SASEGT. Trimming took 7 bases from V and 3 from J, leaving 15 bases between them. This CDR3 has 14 residues. CDR3 nucleotide sequence: TGTGCCAGCAACGGAGGACGGACAGACACTGAAGCTTTCTTT. This sequence encodes CASNGGRTDTEAFF.

The sample holds a few counts of this clone. This sequence joins TRBV6-4 and TRBJ2-3, with D tentatively TRBD2 (5 bases). The CDR3 runs 15 residues. CDR1 and CDR2 (germline): MRHNA, SNTAGT. V dropped 4 bases and J dropped 3 bases, with 14 bases sitting between them. The CDR3 is CASSASGPETDTQYF. CDR3 nucleotides: TGTGCCAGCAGTGCCAGCGGCCCAGAGACAGATACGCAGTATTTT.

The CDR3, as DNA: TGTGCCAGCAGCTTGGACGTGGCCCAGGGGGAGCAGTACTTC. It encodes CASSLDVAQGEQYF. V is TRBV5-6 and J is TRBJ2-7; the D gene is possibly TRBD1 (6 bases). Germline V gene lookup returns CDR1 SGHDT and CDR2 YYEEEE. The CDR3 contains 14 residues. V was clipped by 0 bases and J by 7 bases, with 14 bases between them.